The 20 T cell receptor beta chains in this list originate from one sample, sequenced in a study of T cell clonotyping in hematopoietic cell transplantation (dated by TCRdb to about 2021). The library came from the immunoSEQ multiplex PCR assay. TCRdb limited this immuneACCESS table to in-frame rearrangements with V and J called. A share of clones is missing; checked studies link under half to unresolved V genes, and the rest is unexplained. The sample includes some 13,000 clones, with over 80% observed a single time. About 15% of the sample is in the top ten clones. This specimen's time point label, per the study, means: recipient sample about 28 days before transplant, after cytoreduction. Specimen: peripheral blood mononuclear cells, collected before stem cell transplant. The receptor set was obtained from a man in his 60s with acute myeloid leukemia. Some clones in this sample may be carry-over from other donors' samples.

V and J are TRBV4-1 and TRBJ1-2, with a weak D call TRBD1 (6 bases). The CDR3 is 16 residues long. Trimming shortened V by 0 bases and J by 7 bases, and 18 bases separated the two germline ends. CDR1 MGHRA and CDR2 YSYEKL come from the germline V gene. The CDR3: CASSQDWGQGFFGYTF. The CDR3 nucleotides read TGCGCCAGCAGCCAAGATTGGGGCCAGGGGTTTTTTGGCTACACCTTC.

CDR3 residues: CASSSGWGQGNTEAFF. CDR3 nucleotide sequence: TGCGCCAGCAGCTCGGGCTGGGGACAGGGAAACACTGAAGCTTTCTTT. The chain couples TRBV5-1 to TRBJ1-1; TRBD1 matches 9 bases. CDR3 length: 16 residues. Germline V lookup: CDR1 SGHRS, CDR2 YFSETQ. The trim removed 3 bases at V and 2 bases at J, leaving 8 bases unmatched.

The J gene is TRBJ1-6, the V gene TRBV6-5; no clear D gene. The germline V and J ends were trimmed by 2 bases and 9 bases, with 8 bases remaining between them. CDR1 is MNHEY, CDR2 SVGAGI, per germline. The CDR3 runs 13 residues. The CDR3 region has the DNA TGTGCCAGCAGTTACCGAGGAGGTTCACCCCTCCACTTT. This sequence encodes CASSYRGGSPLHF.

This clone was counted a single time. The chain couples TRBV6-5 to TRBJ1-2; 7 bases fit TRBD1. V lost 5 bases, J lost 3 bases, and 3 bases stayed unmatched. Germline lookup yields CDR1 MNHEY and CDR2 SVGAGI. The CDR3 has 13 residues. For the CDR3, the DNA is TGTGCCAGCAGTCCGGGACAGCACTATGGCTACACCTTC. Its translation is CASSPGQHYGYTF.

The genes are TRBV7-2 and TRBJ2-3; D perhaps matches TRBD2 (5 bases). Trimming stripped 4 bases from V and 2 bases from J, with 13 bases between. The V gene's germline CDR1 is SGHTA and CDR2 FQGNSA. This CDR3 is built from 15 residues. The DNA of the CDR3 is TGTGCCAGCAGCTGGGCGGTAGCGACCACAGATACGCAGTATTTT. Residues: CASSWAVATTDTQYF. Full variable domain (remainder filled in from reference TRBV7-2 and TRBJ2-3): GAGVSQSPSNKVTEKGKDVELRCDPISGHTALYWYRQSLGQGLEFLIYFQGNSAPDKSGLPSDRFSAERTGGSVSTLTIQRTQQEDSAVYLCASSWAVATTDTQYFGPGTRLTVL.

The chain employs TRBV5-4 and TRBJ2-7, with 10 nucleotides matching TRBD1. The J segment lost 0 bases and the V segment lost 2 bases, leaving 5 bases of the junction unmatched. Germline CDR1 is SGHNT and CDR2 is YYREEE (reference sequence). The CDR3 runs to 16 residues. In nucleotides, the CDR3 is TGTGCCAGCAGCTTTGGGACAGGGGCCAGCTCCTACGAGCAGTACTTC. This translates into CASSFGTGASSYEQYF.

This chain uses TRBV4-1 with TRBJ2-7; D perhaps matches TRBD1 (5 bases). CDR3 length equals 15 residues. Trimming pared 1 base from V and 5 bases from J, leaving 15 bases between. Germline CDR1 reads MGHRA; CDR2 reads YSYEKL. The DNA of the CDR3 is TGCGCCAGCAGCCAAGGCCGTTTGGGGCTGGACGAGCAGTACTTC. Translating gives CASSQGRLGLDEQYF.

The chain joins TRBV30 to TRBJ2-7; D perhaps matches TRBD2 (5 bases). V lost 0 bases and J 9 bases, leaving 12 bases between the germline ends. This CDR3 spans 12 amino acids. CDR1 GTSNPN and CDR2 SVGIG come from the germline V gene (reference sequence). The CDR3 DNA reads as TGTGCCTGGAGTGTCTCCGATCGGGGGCAGTACTTC. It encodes CAWSVSDRGQYF.

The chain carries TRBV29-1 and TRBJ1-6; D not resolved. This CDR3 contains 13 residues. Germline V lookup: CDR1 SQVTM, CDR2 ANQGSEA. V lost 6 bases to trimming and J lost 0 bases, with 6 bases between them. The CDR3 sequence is CSVQSSYNSPLHF. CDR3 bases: TGCAGCGTCCAGAGCTCCTATAATTCACCCCTCCACTTT. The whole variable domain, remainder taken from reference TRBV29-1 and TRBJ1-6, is SAVISQKPSRDICQRGTSLTIQCQVDSQVTMMFWYRQQPGQSLTLIATANQGSEATYESGFVIDKFPISRPNLTFSTLTVSNMSPEDSSIYLCSVQSSYNSPLHFGNGTRLTVT.

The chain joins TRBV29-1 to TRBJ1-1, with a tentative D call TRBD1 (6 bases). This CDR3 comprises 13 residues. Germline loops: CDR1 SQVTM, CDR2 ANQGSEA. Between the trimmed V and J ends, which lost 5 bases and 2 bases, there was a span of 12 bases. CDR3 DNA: TGCAGCGTTACACAAGGGGGAAACACTGAAGCTTTCTTT. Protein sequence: CSVTQGGNTEAFF.

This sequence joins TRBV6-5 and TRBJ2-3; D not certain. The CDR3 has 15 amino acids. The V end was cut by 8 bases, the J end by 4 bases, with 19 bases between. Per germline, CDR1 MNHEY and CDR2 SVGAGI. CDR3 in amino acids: CASSWGGVDADTQYF. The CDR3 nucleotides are TGTGCCAGCTCATGGGGTGGGGTGGATGCAGATACGCAGTATTTT.

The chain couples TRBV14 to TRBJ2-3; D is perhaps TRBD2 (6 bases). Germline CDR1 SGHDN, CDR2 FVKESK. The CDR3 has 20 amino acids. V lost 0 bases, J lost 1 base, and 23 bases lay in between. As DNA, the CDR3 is TGTGCCAGCAGCCAAGATATAGTTAGCGGCCATATTTTGGGCACAGATACGCAGTATTTT. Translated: CASSQDIVSGHILGTDTQYF.

The CDR3 DNA reads as TGTGCCAGCTCACCCCGGACAGAAAGCTATGGCTACACCTTC. Amino acids: CASSPRTESYGYTF. This chain joins TRBV18 and TRBJ1-2; a possible D gene is TRBD1 (6 bases). The CDR3 covers 14 residues. Germline V gene sequence: CDR1 KGHSH, CDR2 LQKENI. V was trimmed by 3 bases and J by 4 bases, leaving 12 bases between them.

The CDR3 loop is CASSASRQQPQHF. The CDR3 DNA follows: TGTGCCAGCAGCGCATCGAGACAGCAGCCCCAGCATTTT. This chain uses TRBV7-8 with TRBJ1-5, with D possibly TRBD1 on 5 matching bases. V was cut by 5 bases and J by 7 bases, with 12 bases left in between. The CDR3 runs 13 residues. From germline, CDR1 is SGHVS and CDR2 FQNEAQ.

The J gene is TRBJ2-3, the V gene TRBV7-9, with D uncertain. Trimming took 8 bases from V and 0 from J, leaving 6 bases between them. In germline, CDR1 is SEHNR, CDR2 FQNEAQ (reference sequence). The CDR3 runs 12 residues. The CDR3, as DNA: TGTGCCAGCGGGGAAAGCACAGATACGCAGTATTTT. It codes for CASGESTDTQYF. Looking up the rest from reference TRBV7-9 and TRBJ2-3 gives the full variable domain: DTGVSQNPRHKITKRGQNVTFRCDPISEHNRLYWYRQTLGQGPEFLTYFQNEAQLEKSRLLSDRFSAERPKGSFSTLEIQRTEQGDSAMYLCASGESTDTQYFGPGTRLTVL.

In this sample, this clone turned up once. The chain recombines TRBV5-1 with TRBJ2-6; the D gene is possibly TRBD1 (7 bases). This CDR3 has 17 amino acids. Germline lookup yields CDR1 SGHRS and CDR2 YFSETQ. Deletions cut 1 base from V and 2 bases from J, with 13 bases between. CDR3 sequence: CASSLTAGGPGANVLTF. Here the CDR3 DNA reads TGCGCCAGCAGCTTGACGGCAGGGGGGCCTGGGGCCAACGTCCTGACTTTC.

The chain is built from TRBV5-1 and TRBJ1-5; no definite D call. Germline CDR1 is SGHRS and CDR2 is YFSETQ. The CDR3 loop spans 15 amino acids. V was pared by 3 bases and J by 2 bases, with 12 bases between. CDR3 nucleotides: TGCGCCAGCAGCTACGGGGTAGCTGGCAATCAGCCCCAGCATTTT. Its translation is CASSYGVAGNQPQHF.

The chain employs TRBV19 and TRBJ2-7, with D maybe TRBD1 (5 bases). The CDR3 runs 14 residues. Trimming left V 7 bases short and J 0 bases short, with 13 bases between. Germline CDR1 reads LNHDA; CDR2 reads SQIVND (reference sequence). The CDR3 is CASTPRQRSYEQYF. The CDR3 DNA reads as TGTGCCAGTACCCCAAGACAGCGCTCCTACGAGCAGTACTTC.

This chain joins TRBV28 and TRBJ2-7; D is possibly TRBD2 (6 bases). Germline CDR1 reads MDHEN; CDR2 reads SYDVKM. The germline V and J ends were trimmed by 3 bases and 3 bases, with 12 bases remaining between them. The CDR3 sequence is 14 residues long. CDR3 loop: CASSFGGDHYEQYF. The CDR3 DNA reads TGTGCCAGCAGTTTTGGAGGGGACCACTACGAGCAGTACTTC.

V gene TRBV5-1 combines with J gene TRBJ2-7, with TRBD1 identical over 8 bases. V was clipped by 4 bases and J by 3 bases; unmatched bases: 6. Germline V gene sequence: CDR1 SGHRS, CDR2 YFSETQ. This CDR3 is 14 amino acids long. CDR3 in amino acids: CASSPGQELYEQYF. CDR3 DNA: TGCGCCAGCAGCCCGGGACAGGAACTCTACGAGCAGTACTTC.